Listed here is a single T cell receptor (beta chain). Its antigen is not identified. Germline CDR1 MRHNA, CDR2 SNTAGT. Trimming took off 8 bases at V and 7 bases at J, with 12 bases between the two ends. This CDR3 has 13 amino acids. The sample comes from a study of blood T cells in healthy people across ages. In the study overall: Researchers report that template switching captured about one barcoded beta molecule per two T cells. Study observations and caveats: A roughly linear age-dependent decrease characterized TCR beta diversity per million T cells.

Then a second PCR, running roughly 7 to 11 cycles, was carried out with a sample-barcoded 5' primer and a J-beta primer mix. From the 5' RACE reads, TCRdb called clonotypes with MiXCR, one entry per CDR3 protein. The table lists 1.5 million to 2 million distinct CDR3 sequences, 28% of them singletons, with more than 6% in the top ten. A minimum of 7 million PBMCs was isolated per sample. Total RNA extracted from each sample amounted to at least 5 micrograms. This TCR came from a young woman in good health. V gene TRBV6-4 combines with J gene TRBJ1-6; no reliable D call. Sequences were obtained from blood. CDR3 amino acids: CASAVSFNSPLHF. CDR3 sequence (DNA): TGTGCCAGCGCCGTGTCATTCAATTCACCCCTCCACTTT.